This T cell receptor (beta chain) was profiled in a study of chemoradiotherapy in HPV16-positive cancers. Broader study findings: The functional HPV-specific definition rests on just two HPV16-positive patients. Better recurrence-free survival went with HPV-responsive T-cell expansion in HPV16-positive patients.

Clones were sequenced by immunoSEQ multiplex PCR, and TCRdb holds only the in-frame ones, with some missing. The sample lists 6,200 or so clones; roughly 80% were seen once. Concerning this clone itself: Its specificity is not known.

The specimen was tumor tissue, collected from a patient who underwent chemoradiotherapy. The origin of this receptor is a human donor with HPV-associated anogenital cancer.

CDR3 sequence: CASSKVDHSSTDTQYF. The DNA for the CDR3 is TGTGCCAGCAGCAAAGTAGATCACTCTAGCACAGATACGCAGTATTTT. The chain uses TRBV5-6 and TRBJ2-3; D uncertain. Trimming removed 4 bases from V and 0 bases from J, with 15 bases in between. Per germline, CDR1 SGHDT and CDR2 YYEEEE. The CDR3 contains 16 residues.